This T cell receptor (beta chain) was captured by sequencing in a study of T cell responses to AZD1222 COVID-19 vaccine. Whole-study findings and limits: There were repertoire samples only from the period after the peak T cell response. Spike as a whole was targeted by vaccine-associated CD4 TCRs, dominant at 160-218 and 743-854.

With regard to this clone: As yet, its antigen is unknown.

From germline, CDR1 is SGHNT and CDR2 YYREEE (reference sequence). This CDR3 contains 14 residues. V was clipped by 3 bases and J by 2 bases, with 8 bases between them. TCRdb's copy holds only in-frame clones and misses some; the assay was immunoSEQ multiplex PCR. The sample shows 200,000 to 250,000 clones, about 94% of them seen only once. Sequenced material: peripheral blood, taken 28 days after the second dose of the MenACWY control vaccine. The origin of this receptor is an adult who received the MenACWY meningococcal vaccine as a control. The chain uses TRBV5-4 and TRBJ1-4, with D unclear. The CDR3 DNA follows: TGTGCCAGCAGCTCCGCAGCTACTAATGAAAAACTGTTTTTT. This sequence encodes CASSSAATNEKLFF.